This TCR beta chain is from a study of T cell responses to AZD1222 COVID-19 vaccine. Study details: Second-dose timings of about 4 or about 12 weeks were pooled.

In regard to this clone: Its target is unknown.

Profiled with immunoSEQ multiplex PCR; TCRdb holds only in-frame clones, not every one. The table has about 150,000 clones, roughly 87% seen once. Overall study findings and caveats: There were vaccine-associated CD4 TCRs across spike, dominant at 160-218 and 743-854. Unmutated regions of variants are reportedly targeted by nearly half of spike-specific TCRs. Baseline antibody screening turned up just five to seven seropositive AZD1222 recipients.

This clonotype was obtained from an adult in good health. The sequences come from peripheral blood, collected on day 0 of AZD1222 vaccination.

In DNA form, the CDR3 reads TGTGCCAGCAGCTGGGGGCCTTTTTCCCCCACCGGGGAGCTGTTTTTT. It is translated as CASSWGPFSPTGELFF. This chain joins TRBV5-5 and TRBJ2-2, with a possible D match to TRBD1 (6 bases). Germline V gives CDR1 SGHKS, CDR2 YYEKEE (reference sequence). This CDR3 is built from 16 residues. The germline V and J ends were trimmed by 3 bases and 4 bases, with 16 bases remaining between them.